These 21 T cell receptor beta chains came from one sample sequenced in a study of blood T cell repertoires in COVID-19. Sequenced by immunoSEQ multiplex PCR; TCRdb stores in-frame clones only, minus some. The data contain some 76,000 clones, about 82% of them singletons. The sequenced sample was peripheral blood. All receptors come from a woman in her sixties with acute or convalescent COVID-19.

A remark on this clone: The identical CDR3 is also encoded by other nucleotide sequences in the sample. The chain is built from TRBV18 and TRBJ2-5; 8 bases align to TRBD1. The CDR3 sequence is 13 residues long. CDR1 and CDR2 from the germline V gene are KGHSH and LQKENI. Trimming removed 3 bases from V and 3 bases from J; junction bases left unmatched: 0. The CDR3 DNA is TGTGCCAGCTCACCGACAGGGGAAGAGACCCAGTACTTC. Its protein product is CASSPTGEETQYF.

The chain has TRBV2 and TRBJ1-2; 8 bases match TRBD1. The CDR3 is made up of 17 amino acids. Trimming took 7 bases from V and 8 from J; bases not matched to a gene: 21. Germline values: CDR1 SNHLY, CDR2 FYNNEI. The CDR3 coding sequence is TGTGCCAGCAATCGGGAGCGGGACAGGTCCCCATCGTCAGGCTACACCTTC. Translating gives CASNRERDRSPSSGYTF.

There are many counts of this clone. The chain uses TRBV19 and TRBJ1-4; D call uncertain. Germline CDR1 is LNHDA and CDR2 is SQIVND (reference sequence). This CDR3 region has 15 residues. V dropped 4 bases and J dropped 4 bases, with 13 bases sitting between them. The CDR3 reads CASSRLLDLNEKLFF. The CDR3 region has the DNA TGTGCCAGTAGTAGACTATTGGACCTTAATGAAAAACTGTTTTTT.

The CDR3 nucleotides read TGTGCCAGCAGTTTAACGGCCCTGACAGGGTACGAGCAGTACTTC. This sequence encodes CASSLTALTGYEQYF. V and J are TRBV27 and TRBJ2-7, with TRBD1 matching 7 bases. Germline V gene sequence: CDR1 MNHEY, CDR2 SMNVEV (reference sequence). J gave up 4 bases and V 2 bases, and 8 bases lay outside the gene matches. CDR3 length: 15 amino acids.

The chain combines TRBV5-1 with TRBJ1-1; TRBD1 matches at 8 bases. Germline lookup yields CDR1 SGHRS and CDR2 YFSETQ. CDR3 length: 13 residues. The V and J ends lost 3 bases and 7 bases, in that order; junction bases with no gene match: 5. The CDR3 reads CASSSGQGVEAFF. The CDR3, as DNA: TGCGCCAGCAGCTCCGGACAGGGAGTTGAAGCTTTCTTT.

The CDR3 spells CAGYWRNTEAFF. CDR3 coding DNA: TGTGCCGGCTATTGGAGGAACACTGAAGCTTTCTTT. The rearrangement links TRBV30 to TRBJ1-1, with D uncertain. In germline, CDR1 is GTSNPN, CDR2 SVGIG (reference sequence). The length of the CDR3 is 12 residues. The ends were cut back, 8 bases at V and 1 base at J, with 11 bases in the middle.

This sequence joins TRBV3-1 (or the pseudogene TRBV3-2) and TRBJ1-2; D is unclear. Germline V lookup: CDR1 LGHDT, CDR2 YNNKEL (reference sequence). This CDR3 has 13 residues. Between the trimmed V and J ends, which lost 5 bases and 5 bases, there was a span of 12 bases. In DNA form, the CDR3 reads TGTGCCAGCAGCATTACCACGGAGTATGGCTACACCTTC. Protein product: CASSITTEYGYTF.

This rearrangement joins TRBV5-1 to TRBJ1-2; D may be TRBD1 (5 bases). The germline V gene encodes CDR1 SGHRS and CDR2 YFSETQ. This CDR3 contains 16 residues. The V gene lost 0 bases and the J gene lost 5 bases, with 17 bases spanning the gap. The CDR3: CASSLAGREVEYGYTF. The CDR3 nucleotides read TGCGCCAGCAGCTTGGCCGGCAGGGAGGTTGAATATGGCTACACCTTC.

This clone came up a few times. The sample holds other DNA sequences that translate to the same CDR3. V usage is TRBV5-1 and J usage is TRBJ2-5; D is possibly TRBD1 (6 bases). There are 13 residues in the CDR3. The germline CDR1 and CDR2 sequences are SGHRS and YFSETQ. V gave up 4 bases and J gave up 4 bases, with 11 bases separating them. This chain's CDR3 is CASSNRAGETQYF. CDR3 coding DNA: TGCGCCAGCAGCAACAGGGCCGGAGAGACCCAGTACTTC.

The V and J genes are TRBV5-1 and TRBJ2-5, with 14 bases identical to TRBD2. The ends lost 1 base at V and 0 bases at J; junction bases unmatched: 11. Germline values: CDR1 SGHRS, CDR2 YFSETQ. This CDR3 has 20 amino acids. CDR3 sequence reads: CASSLSGPRLAGGYQETQYF. CDR3 sequence (DNA): TGCGCCAGCAGCTTGTCCGGGCCGAGACTAGCGGGGGGGTACCAAGAGACCCAGTACTTC.

The CDR3 DNA sequence: TGTGCCAGCAGCCGAGGGGGGGAACCAAATGAAAAACTGTTTTTT. Its protein is CASSRGGEPNEKLFF. The rearrangement joins TRBV7-9 to TRBJ1-4, with D maybe TRBD1 (6 bases). CDR1 and CDR2 (germline): SEHNR, FQNEAQ (reference sequence). Trimming took off 5 bases at V and 5 bases at J, with 15 bases between the two ends. There are 15 residues in the CDR3.

This chain uses TRBV5-1 with TRBJ1-1; TRBD1 agrees at 9 bases. Germline CDR1 reads SGHRS; CDR2 reads YFSETQ. V lost 5 bases and J lost 1; bases outside the gene matches: 6. This CDR3 has 15 amino acids. As DNA, the CDR3 is TGCGCCAGCAGACAACGGACAGGGGAGAACACTGAAGCTTTCTTT. Amino acids: CASRQRTGENTEAFF.

A single count supports this clone. V gene TRBV30 combines with J gene TRBJ2-7; 10 nucleotides match TRBD1. Germline values: CDR1 GTSNPN, CDR2 SVGIG (reference sequence). The CDR3 runs 16 residues. V shed 0 bases and J 4 bases; nucleotides not matched to a gene: 9. CDR3 in amino acids: CAWSVPGTGAQYEQYF. Written as DNA, the CDR3 is TGTGCCTGGAGTGTCCCAGGGACAGGGGCCCAGTACGAGCAGTACTTC.

The chain joins TRBV18 to TRBJ2-1; D may be TRBD2 (6 bases). There are 16 residues in the CDR3. Germline values: CDR1 KGHSH, CDR2 LQKENI. Trimming cost V 3 bases and J 7 bases, with 19 bases left between them. The CDR3 coding sequence is TGTGCCAGCTCACCTGGGTGGGAGGCCGGGCTGAATGAGCAGTTCTTC. As protein: CASSPGWEAGLNEQFF.

This clone was observed many times. The chain has TRBV5-1 and TRBJ2-7; 7 bases are a match to TRBD1. The germline V gene encodes CDR1 SGHRS and CDR2 YFSETQ. The CDR3 totals 14 residues. The V and J ends lost 0 bases and 2 bases, in that order; junction bases with no gene match: 2. The DNA for the CDR3 is TGCGCCAGCAGCTTGGAGGGGGCAGCCTACGAGCAGTACTTC. Protein sequence: CASSLEGAAYEQYF.

A word on this clone: Other DNA sequences in this specimen translate into the identical CDR3. The rearrangement uses TRBV28 and TRBJ1-1, with TRBD1 matching 11 bases. This CDR3 is built from 14 residues. The germline gives CDR1 MDHEN, CDR2 SYDVKM. V was clipped by 6 bases and J by 5 bases; unmatched bases: 5. The CDR3, as DNA: TGTGCCAGCAGCCTAGGACAGGGGGCGACTGAAGCTTTCTTT. Protein product: CASSLGQGATEAFF.

The rearrangement joins TRBV12-3 or TRBV12-4 to TRBJ2-3; 10 bases match TRBD2. CDR3 size: 13 residues. V trimming: 7 bases; J trimming: 7 bases; junction bases outside the gene matches: 5. This CDR3 is CASTSSGGNTQYF. CDR3 sequence (DNA): TGTGCCAGCACTTCTAGCGGGGGAAATACGCAGTATTTT.

V and J are TRBV28 and TRBJ2-7; D is possibly TRBD1 (6 bases). V lost 6 bases to trimming and J lost 4 bases, with 25 bases between them. Germline V gene lookup returns CDR1 MDHEN and CDR2 SYDVKM. CDR3 size: 17 residues. Written as DNA, the CDR3 is TGTGCCAGCAGCACCAACAGCCGGGACAAACTAAGATACGAGCAGTACTTC. Translating gives CASSTNSRDKLRYEQYF.

This clone was observed a few times. V gene TRBV6-5 combines with J gene TRBJ2-3; the match to TRBD1 covers 7 bases. This CDR3 is built from 13 residues. Germline CDR1 MNHEY, CDR2 SVGAGI. The J segment lost 7 bases and the V segment lost 6 bases, leaving 7 bases of the junction unmatched. CDR3 amino acids: CASSEGQPNTQYF. CDR3 DNA: TGTGCCAGCAGCGAGGGACAGCCAAATACGCAGTATTTT.

The chain couples TRBV6-5 to TRBJ2-4; 8 bases line up with TRBD1. This CDR3 contains 16 residues. Trimming cost V 2 bases and J 3 bases; bases outside gene matches: 6. The germline V gene has CDR1 MNHEY and CDR2 SVGAGI. CDR3 DNA: TGTGCCAGCAGTTACCGGACAGGGTATGGCAAAAACATTCAGTACTTC. It translates to CASSYRTGYGKNIQYF.

CDR3 protein: CATSDEPNYGYTF. The CDR3 coding sequence is TGTGCCACCAGTGACGAGCCCAACTATGGCTACACCTTC. This chain connects TRBV24-1 to TRBJ1-2, with no clear D. This CDR3 contains 13 residues. Deletions cut 4 bases from V and 2 bases from J, with 7 bases between. The germline gives CDR1 KGHDR, CDR2 SFDVKD.